A single sample is the source of the 24 T cell receptor beta chains below, sequenced in a study of T cells in Graves' hyperthyroidism and ophthalmopathy. Using RNA transcripts as the source, TCR beta CDR3 regions were amplified. Primed by the HTBI set, a first-round RT-PCR was run on the TCR CDR3. MiXCR, applied by TCRdb to the multiplex PCR reads, yields one record per CDR3 protein. The table has more than 500,000 distinct CDR3 sequences, 46% seen once. The sequencing sample was made of peripheral blood or thyroid tissue (not recorded which). Receptors were obtained from an adult woman with Graves' disease, either hyperthyroidism or ophthalmopathy (not recorded which).

The rearrangement uses TRBV7-9 and TRBJ2-2, with 11 nucleotides matching TRBD2. The CDR3 loop spans 17 amino acids. V lost 2 bases and J lost 6; bases outside the gene matches: 8. The germline CDR1 and CDR2 sequences are SEHNR and FQNEAQ (reference sequence). CDR3 bases: TGTGCCAGCAGCTTATATACTAGCGGGAGCTTCTCCGGGGAGCTGTTTTTT. As protein: CASSLYTSGSFSGELFF.

The chain links TRBV2 to TRBJ2-5, with TRBD2 identical over 8 bases. Losses at the gene ends were 6 bases for V and 3 bases for J; bases not matched to a gene: 9. The CDR3 spans 15 residues. From germline, CDR1 is SNHLY and CDR2 FYNNEI. CDR3 DNA sequence: TGTGCCAGCAGCTTGGGGACTAGATTAAAAGAGACCCAGTACTTC. It translates to CASSLGTRLKETQYF.

The V gene is TRBV20-1, the J gene TRBJ1-1; the D gene is possibly TRBD1 (5 bases). V lost 8 bases to trimming and J lost 4 bases, with 20 bases between them. Germline CDR1 reads DFQATT; CDR2 reads SNEGSKA (reference sequence). The CDR3 is 14 residues long. The CDR3 coding sequence is TGCAGTTCACTAGGGGCCAGGGTGGGCACTGAAGCTTTCTTT. This encodes CSSLGARVGTEAFF.

V usage is TRBV15 and J usage is TRBJ1-1; possible D gene TRBD1, 6 bases. Germline V CDR1 and CDR2: LNHNV, YYDKDF (reference sequence). The CDR3 has 15 residues. V was trimmed by 3 bases and J by 1 base, leaving 12 bases between them. For the CDR3, the DNA is TGTGCCACCAGCAGCGGAGGGGGACCGAACACTGAAGCTTTCTTT. Encoded protein: CATSSGGGPNTEAFF.

This clonotype was observed a handful of times. The chain employs TRBV3-1 and TRBJ2-2; D perhaps matches TRBD2 (5 bases). V lost 5 bases and J lost 5, with 18 bases in between. The CDR3 contains 16 residues. Germline V gives CDR1 LGHDT, CDR2 YNNKEL (reference sequence). The CDR3 bases are TGTGCCAGCAGCGCTCAACCCCCTAGCTGGACCGGGGAGCTGTTTTTT. Translated: CASSAQPPSWTGELFF.

This chain's CDR3 is CASSEQGAKDGYTF. In nucleotides, the CDR3 is TGCGCCAGCAGTGAGCAGGGGGCTAAAGATGGCTACACCTTC. The chain has TRBV10-2 and TRBJ1-2; 8 bases agree with TRBD1. After removal of 2 bases from V and 6 bases from J, the junction contained 5 bases not matched to a gene. The CDR3 sequence is 14 residues long. Germline-derived CDR1 and CDR2 are WSHSY and SAAADI.

In its sample, this clonotype was seen many times. The V call is TRBV7-9, the J call TRBJ1-2; 10 bases are a match to TRBD1. J lost 8 bases, V lost 4 bases, and 10 bases had no gene match. Looked up from germline, CDR1 is SEHNR and CDR2 is FQNEAQ (reference sequence). The CDR3 spans 15 residues. CDR3: CASSSTPGTGEGYTF. The CDR3 region has the DNA TGTGCCAGCAGCTCCACCCCCGGGACAGGGGAAGGCTACACCTTC.

This clonotype was recorded many times. This chain connects TRBV5-6 to TRBJ1-3, with TRBD1 matching 8 bases. Per germline, CDR1 SGHDT and CDR2 YYEEEE. This CDR3 has 16 residues. The V and J ends lost 4 bases and 5 bases, in that order; junction bases with no gene match: 11. The DNA of the CDR3 is TGTGCCAGCAGCCCGTGGGGTCAGGGGGCTCGAAACACCATATATTTT. It specifies CASSPWGQGARNTIYF.

This clonotype has a count of ten or more. This CDR3 reads CASIKGGKDQPQHF. The CDR3 nucleotides are TGTGCCAGTATCAAGGGGGGAAAGGATCAGCCCCAGCATTTT. The chain links TRBV19 to TRBJ1-5; the D gene is possibly TRBD1 (6 bases). The CDR3 spans 14 residues. Trimming removed 7 bases from V and 5 bases from J, with 15 bases in between. Germline assignment: CDR1 LNHDA and CDR2 SQIVND (reference sequence).

The chain carries TRBV5-5 and TRBJ1-1; a weak D match, TRBD1 (6 bases). The germline gives CDR1 SGHKS, CDR2 YYEKEE (reference sequence). CDR3 length: 15 residues. V was pared by 4 bases and J by 0 bases, with 13 bases between. In DNA form, the CDR3 reads TGTGCCAGCAGCAAAGGACAGTCGGTGAACACTGAAGCTTTCTTT. This gives the protein CASSKGQSVNTEAFF. The whole variable domain, remainder taken from reference TRBV5-5 and TRBJ1-1, is DAGVTQSPTHLIKTRGQQVTLRCSPISGHKSVSWYQQVLGQGPQFIFQYYEKEERGRGNFPDRFSARQFPNYSSELNVNALLLGDSALYLCASSKGQSVNTEAFFGQGTRLTVV.

The chain is built from TRBV6-5 and TRBJ2-3; TRBD2 agrees at 8 bases. The CDR3 loop spans 15 amino acids. Germline V gene sequence: CDR1 MNHEY, CDR2 SVGAGI. V lost 0 bases and J lost 4; bases outside the gene matches: 3. CDR3 loop: CASSYSAGGPDTQYF. CDR3 coding DNA: TGTGCCAGCAGTTACTCGGCGGGAGGACCAGATACGCAGTATTTT.

In its sample, this clonotype was seen many times. This rearrangement joins TRBV7-3 to TRBJ2-5, with TRBD1 matching over 7 bases. Germline V gene data show CDR1 as SGHTA and CDR2 as FQGTGA. V trimming: 5 bases; J trimming: 5 bases; junction bases outside the gene matches: 5. The CDR3 is 13 amino acids. CDR3 DNA: TGTGCCAGCAGCCACAGGGGTCGGGAGACCCAGTACTTC. Translating it yields CASSHRGRETQYF. The entire variable domain, with the rest obtained from reference TRBV7-3 and TRBJ2-5, is as follows: GAGVSQTPSNKVTEKGKYVELRCDPISGHTALYWYRQSLGQGPEFLIYFQGTGAADDSGLPNDRFFAVRPEGSVSTLKIQRTERGDSAVYLCASSHRGRETQYFGPGTRLLVL.

This clonotype has at least ten counts. The gene calls are TRBV9 and TRBJ1-5; D may be TRBD1 (6 bases). This CDR3 contains 20 residues. V lost 0 bases to trimming and J lost 4 bases, with 26 bases between them. CDR1 and CDR2 from the germline V gene are SGDLS and YYNGEE. The CDR3 bases are TGTGCCAGCAGCGTAGTCCGACCACAGGGTTCCTGGAGTAGAAATCAGCCCCAGCATTTT. This encodes CASSVVRPQGSWSRNQPQHF. The full variable domain, completed using reference TRBV9 and TRBJ1-5, is DSGVTQTPKHLITATGQRVTLRCSPRSGDLSVYWYQQSLDQGLQFLIQYYNGEERAKGNILERFSAQQFPDLHSELNLSSLELGDSALYFCASSVVRPQGSWSRNQPQHFGDGTRLSIL.

Note on this clonotype: A single base separates this from a much larger clone, so it may be a read error. The genes are TRBV6-1 and TRBJ1-3; no firm D call. V lost 8 bases and J lost 1, with 6 bases in between. The CDR3 covers 12 residues. Germline V gene lookup returns CDR1 MNHNS and CDR2 SASEGT. This chain's CDR3 is CASGISGNTIYF. Written as DNA, the CDR3 is TGTGCCAGCGGTATATCTGGAAACACCATATATTTT.

The V gene is TRBV10-3, the J gene TRBJ1-6; a possible D gene is TRBD1 (6 bases). In germline, CDR1 is ENHRY, CDR2 SYGVKD. CDR3 length: 15 residues. Trimming removed 3 bases from V and 9 bases from J, with 15 bases in between. The DNA for the CDR3 is TGTGCCATCAGTGACGAGACAGGAGGTGGTTCACCCCTCCACTTT. As protein: CAISDETGGGSPLHF.

As concerns this clonotype: One end of the junction is discordant with germline, which a read error may explain. This chain links TRBV5-1 with TRBJ2-6; D is uncertain. This CDR3 has 13 amino acids. Germline lookup yields CDR1 SGHRS and CDR2 YFSETQ. CDR3: CASSLAPPNTEAF. In DNA, the CDR3 is TGCGCCAGCAGCTTGGCCCCGCCGAACACTGAAGCTTTC.

This clonotype has at least ten counts. The genes are TRBV20-1 and TRBJ2-7; 7 bases agree with TRBD1. This CDR3 has 14 residues. Germline-derived CDR1 and CDR2 are DFQATT and SNEGSKA (reference sequence). V lost 3 bases and J lost 2; bases outside the gene matches: 7. DNA for the CDR3: TGCAGTGCTAGTTCAGACCAGGGGGCCTACGAGCAGTACTTC. It codes for CSASSDQGAYEQYF.

This clonotype appeared a few times. The V call is TRBV5-4, the J call TRBJ1-2, with TRBD1 identical over 7 bases. The CDR3 runs to 13 residues. The germline CDR1 and CDR2 sequences are SGHNT and YYREEE (reference sequence). After removal of 2 bases from V and 10 bases from J, the junction contained 8 bases not matched to a gene. CDR3 in amino acids: CASSLRQGYDYTF. The CDR3 nucleotides are TGTGCCAGCAGCTTAAGACAGGGCTACGACTACACCTTC.

There are a few counts of this clonotype. This may be a read error, as it is one base from a much larger clone. The J gene is TRBJ1-2, the V gene TRBV10-3; D perhaps matches TRBD1 (5 bases). Germline V gene sequence: CDR1 ENHRY, CDR2 SYGVKD. CDR3 length: 20 amino acids. The CDR3 DNA sequence: TGTGCCATCAGCCGCGCAAAACTCGGGACTCCGGAAAGGGCATTCTATGGCCACACCTTC. This gives the protein CAISRAKLGTPERAFYGHTF.

This clonotype was counted at least ten times. The chain carries TRBV7-9 and TRBJ1-5; D perhaps matches TRBD1 (5 bases). The V end was cut by 5 bases, the J end by 1 base, with 12 bases between. Germline CDR1 is SEHNR and CDR2 is FQNEAQ (reference sequence). CDR3 length equals 15 residues. Written as DNA, the CDR3 is TGTGCCAGCAGCCCGGGGGTTACAAGCAATCAGCCCCAGCATTTT. Translation: CASSPGVTSNQPQHF.

This clonotype was counted ten times or more. The chain joins TRBV12-3 or TRBV12-4 to TRBJ2-7, with a tentative D call TRBD1 (6 bases). The CDR3 is 14 residues long. The V end was cut by 3 bases, the J end by 4 bases, with 13 bases between. CDR3 loop: CASSFGGAGYEQYF. The CDR3 region has the DNA TGTGCCAGCAGTTTTGGGGGCGCCGGTTACGAGCAGTACTTC.

CDR3 protein: CASSLPRASGNEQYF. The CDR3 DNA is TGCGCCAGCAGCTTGCCCCGGGCCTCGGGCAACGAGCAGTACTTC. This chain joins TRBV5-1 and TRBJ2-7; D unresolved. Per germline, CDR1 SGHRS and CDR2 YFSETQ. The CDR3 is 15 amino acids. The germline V and J ends were trimmed by 1 base and 5 bases, with 16 bases remaining between them.

This sequence joins TRBV7-9 and TRBJ1-2; D remains unclear. CDR1 and CDR2 from the germline V gene are SEHNR and FQNEAQ (reference sequence). The CDR3 is 13 residues long. The V end was cut by 6 bases, the J end by 10 bases, with 18 bases between. Here the CDR3 DNA reads TGTGCCAGCAGTCAGACTAGTGGGGAGATCTACACCTTC. It specifies CASSQTSGEIYTF. The whole variable domain, remainder taken from reference TRBV7-9 and TRBJ1-2, is DTGVSQNPRHKITKRGQNVTFRCDPISEHNRLYWYRQTLGQGPEFLTYFQNEAQLEKSRLLSDRFSAERPKGSFSTLEIQRTEQGDSAMYLCASSQTSGEIYTFGSGTRLTVV.

This clonotype appeared many times. This chain connects TRBV7-8 to TRBJ2-5; 7 nucleotides agree with TRBD2. Germline CDR1 SGHVS, CDR2 FQNEAQ. With 5 bases clipped from V and 5 bases from J, the junction kept 17 bases outside the gene matches. The CDR3 sequence is 17 residues long. The DNA of the CDR3 is TGTGCCAGCAGCCCCCTCCGGGGACTACACCCCGAGGAGACCCAGTACTTC. This encodes CASSPLRGLHPEETQYF.